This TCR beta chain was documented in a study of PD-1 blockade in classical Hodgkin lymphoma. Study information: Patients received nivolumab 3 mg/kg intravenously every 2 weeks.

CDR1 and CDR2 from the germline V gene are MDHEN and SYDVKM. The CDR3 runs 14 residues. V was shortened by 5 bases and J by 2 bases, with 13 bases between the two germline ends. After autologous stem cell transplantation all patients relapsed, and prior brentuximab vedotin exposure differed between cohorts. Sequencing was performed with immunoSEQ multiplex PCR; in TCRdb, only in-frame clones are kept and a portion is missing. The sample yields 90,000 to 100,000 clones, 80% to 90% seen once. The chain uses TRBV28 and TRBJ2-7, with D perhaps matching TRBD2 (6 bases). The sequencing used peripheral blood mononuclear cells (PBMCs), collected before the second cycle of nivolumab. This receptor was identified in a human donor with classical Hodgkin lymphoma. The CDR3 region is CASSPIAATYEQYF. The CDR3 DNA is TGTGCCAGCAGTCCCATAGCGGCGACCTACGAGCAGTACTTC.